Below are 27 T cell receptor beta chains sequenced from a single sample in a study of T cells expressing NK-cell markers. For each CDR3 protein, TCRdb gives one entry from its re-call of the 5' RACE reads, without DNA. The repertoire shows 200,000 to 300,000 distinct CDR3 sequences; the top ten hold roughly 4.2%. The specimen sequenced was blood T cells: a sorted CD56 or NKG2C T cell subset, CD4+ or CD8+ T cells, or bulk PBMC T cells (not recorded which). Receptors were obtained from a woman between 18 and 70 years old in good health.

The chain uses TRBV12-3 or TRBV12-4 and TRBJ1-2; as DNA is missing, the TRBD1 call by TCRdb cannot be tested. This CDR3 region has 15 residues. The CDR3 loop reads CASSDRDRMGYGYTF.

The V and J genes are TRBV4-3 and TRBJ2-5; TCRdb gives TRBD2 as the D gene, but with no DNA this cannot be confirmed. Germline CDR1 is LGHNA and CDR2 is YSLEER. The CDR3 is 14 residues long. CDR3 in amino acids: CASSQGTRQETQYF.

The gene calls are TRBV6-1 and TRBJ1-4. This CDR3 comprises 16 residues. Germline V lookup: CDR1 MNHNS, CDR2 SASEGT. CDR3: CASSERRQGTNEKLFF.

The chain employs TRBV5-6 and TRBJ2-5; TCRdb selects TRBD2, and the lack of DNA leaves this call unchecked. This CDR3 contains 16 residues. CDR1 is SGHDT, CDR2 YYEEEE, per germline. The CDR3 protein is CASSPVLFAGGQTQYF.

The rearrangement joins TRBV15 to TRBJ2-1; as DNA is missing, the TRBD1 call by TCRdb cannot be tested. This CDR3 spans 16 amino acids. Germline loops: CDR1 LNHNV, CDR2 YYDKDF (reference sequence). CDR3 protein: CATSRDPGTGFNEQFF.

J is TRBJ2-2 and V is TRBV12-3 or TRBV12-4; checking the TCRdb D call of TRBD2 is not possible without DNA. This CDR3 comprises 15 residues. The CDR3 loop reads CASSLGGDNTGELFF.

This sequence joins TRBV7-3 and TRBJ2-7; TCRdb gives TRBD1 as the D gene, but with no DNA this cannot be confirmed. The CDR3 spans 13 residues. Germline lookup yields CDR1 SGHTA and CDR2 FQGTGA. This CDR3 reads CASSATVQGRQYF.

The rearrangement uses TRBV5-1 and TRBJ1-4. Germline values: CDR1 SGHRS, CDR2 YFSETQ. This CDR3 spans 15 amino acids. CDR3 residues: CASSLQAGGREELFF.

The rearrangement joins TRBV7-2 to TRBJ2-5. There are 13 residues in the CDR3. CDR1 and CDR2 from the germline V gene are SGHTA and FQGNSA. CDR3 sequence reads: CASSLLQQETQYF.

The rearrangement joins TRBV4-3 to TRBJ2-1; the D call from TCRdb, TRBD1, cannot be confirmed without DNA. CDR3 size: 16 residues. Germline V lookup: CDR1 LGHNA, CDR2 YSLEER. CDR3 in amino acids: CASSPIQGQAFNEQFF.

The chain carries TRBV29-1 and TRBJ1-4. CDR3 length: 14 residues. Germline CDR1 SQVTM, CDR2 ANQGSEA. The CDR3 loop is CSVSTVATNEKLFF.

The rearrangement joins TRBV7-2 to TRBJ2-2; the TCRdb call, TRBD1, lacks DNA for checking. This CDR3 comprises 15 residues. Germline CDR1 reads SGHTA; CDR2 reads FQGNSA. This CDR3 reads CASILRAGATGELFF.

This sequence joins TRBV7-2 and TRBJ2-3. This CDR3 is 14 amino acids long. Per germline, CDR1 SGHTA and CDR2 FQGNSA. The CDR3 region is CASSLVGNPDTQYF.

The chain is built from TRBV7-2 and TRBJ2-7; the D gene TCRdb calls, TRBD1, cannot be checked with no DNA. The CDR3 sequence is 14 residues long. Germline V gene data show CDR1 as SGHTA and CDR2 as FQGNSA. The CDR3: CASSKGLVASEQYF.

The J gene is TRBJ1-6, the V gene TRBV30; absent DNA, TCRdb's TRBD1 call cannot be checked. Looked up from germline, CDR1 is GTSNPN and CDR2 is SVGIG (reference sequence). The CDR3 runs 13 residues. The CDR3: CAWMGQGRGTLHF.

This chain connects TRBV10-3 to TRBJ2-3. The CDR3 has 15 residues. CDR1 is ENHRY, CDR2 SYGVKD, per germline. Here the CDR3 reads CAISVRSRGTDTQYF.

The J gene is TRBJ2-1, the V gene TRBV11-1; TCRdb indicates TRBD2, and absent DNA this call remains unverified. Germline CDR1 reads SGHAT; CDR2 reads FQDESV (reference sequence). CDR3 length equals 19 residues. The CDR3 region is CASSLAGLAGRITYNEQFF.

The V gene is TRBV7-2, the J gene TRBJ2-5; the TCRdb D gene call, TRBD1, has no DNA to confirm it. Germline loops: CDR1 SGHTA, CDR2 FQGNSA. This CDR3 region has 13 residues. The CDR3 spells CASGSTGEETQYF.

The V gene is TRBV20-1, the J gene TRBJ2-3. The CDR3 runs to 12 residues. Germline CDR1 reads DFQATT; CDR2 reads SNEGSKA (reference sequence). The CDR3 loop is CSALGKGIGQYF.

The chain has TRBV6-1 and TRBJ2-7. The CDR3 consists of 14 residues. Per the germline V gene, CDR1 is MNHNS and CDR2 is SASEGT. CDR3 region: CASSTPKRSYEQYF.

V usage is TRBV6-5 and J usage is TRBJ1-1. Per germline, CDR1 MNHEY and CDR2 SVGAGI. The length of the CDR3 is 15 residues. This CDR3 is CASSSYSNIETEAFF.

V usage is TRBV5-8 and J usage is TRBJ2-7. The CDR3 spans 13 residues. Germline V lookup: CDR1 SGHTS, CDR2 YDEGEE. Here the CDR3 reads CASSFLVSYEQYF.

J is TRBJ2-3 and V is TRBV10-3; TCRdb names TRBD1, which stays unverified in the absence of DNA. The germline V gene encodes CDR1 ENHRY and CDR2 SYGVKD. CDR3 length: 15 amino acids. CDR3 region: CAISESPGGTDTQYF.

The chain joins TRBV27 to TRBJ1-6. Germline values: CDR1 MNHEY, CDR2 SMNVEV (reference sequence). The CDR3 totals 15 residues. The chain's CDR3 is CASSSVSRHGSPLHF.

The rearrangement links TRBV6-2 or TRBV6-3 to TRBJ2-2; lacking DNA, the TRBD2 call made by TCRdb goes unchecked. Per the germline V gene, CDR1 is MNHEY and CDR2 is SVGEGT. CDR3 length: 14 amino acids. The CDR3 reads CASRRDQNTGELFF.

CDR3 in amino acids: CASSYTGLSGGNTIYF. The chain couples TRBV7-2 to TRBJ1-3. The germline V gene encodes CDR1 SGHTA and CDR2 FQGNSA. CDR3 size: 16 residues.

V usage is TRBV20-1 and J usage is TRBJ2-1; the TCRdb call, TRBD2, lacks DNA for checking. CDR3 length: 15 residues. Germline values: CDR1 DFQATT, CDR2 SNEGSKA (reference sequence). CDR3 protein: CSARRGLAGREEQFF.